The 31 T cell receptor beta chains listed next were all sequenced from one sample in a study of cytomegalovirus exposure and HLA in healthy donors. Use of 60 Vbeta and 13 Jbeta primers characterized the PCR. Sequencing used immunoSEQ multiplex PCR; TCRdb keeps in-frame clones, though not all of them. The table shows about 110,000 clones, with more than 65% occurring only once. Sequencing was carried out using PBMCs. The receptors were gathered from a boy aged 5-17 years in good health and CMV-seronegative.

The DNA for the CDR3 is TGTGCCAGCATGGGAGGGGGGCTTGGCTACACCTTC. Translating gives CASMGGGLGYTF. V usage is TRBV11-2 and J usage is TRBJ1-2; TRBD1 is a possible D gene (6 bases). The germline V and J ends were trimmed by 7 bases and 7 bases, with 13 bases remaining between them. CDR3 size: 12 residues. Germline loops: CDR1 SGHAT, CDR2 FQNNGV.

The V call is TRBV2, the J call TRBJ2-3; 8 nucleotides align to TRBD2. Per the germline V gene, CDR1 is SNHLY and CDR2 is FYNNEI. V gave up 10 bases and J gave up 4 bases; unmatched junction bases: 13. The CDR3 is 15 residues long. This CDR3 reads CATASLAGTPDTQYF. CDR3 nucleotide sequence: TGTGCCACCGCTTCGTTAGCGGGGACCCCAGATACGCAGTATTTT.

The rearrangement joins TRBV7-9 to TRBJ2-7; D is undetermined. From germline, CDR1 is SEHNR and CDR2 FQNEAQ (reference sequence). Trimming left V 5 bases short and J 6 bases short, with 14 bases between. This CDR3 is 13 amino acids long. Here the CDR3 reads CASSPTISREQYF. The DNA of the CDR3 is TGTGCCAGCAGCCCCACTATCTCCCGCGAGCAGTACTTC.

CDR3: CASSATLQHAGYGYTF. The CDR3 DNA follows: TGTGCCAGCAGCGCCACCCTCCAGCATGCAGGCTATGGCTACACCTTC. The chain couples TRBV5-6 to TRBJ1-2; D unresolved. V gave up 4 bases and J gave up 4 bases, with 20 bases separating them. From germline, CDR1 is SGHDT and CDR2 YYEEEE. The CDR3 consists of 16 residues.

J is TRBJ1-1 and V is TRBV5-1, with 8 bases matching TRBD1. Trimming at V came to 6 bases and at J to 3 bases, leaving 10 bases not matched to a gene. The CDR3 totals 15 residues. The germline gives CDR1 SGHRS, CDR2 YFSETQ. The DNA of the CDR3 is TGCGCCAGCATATCAGGGGGCAAAGGGGACACTGAAGCTTTCTTT. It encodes CASISGGKGDTEAFF.

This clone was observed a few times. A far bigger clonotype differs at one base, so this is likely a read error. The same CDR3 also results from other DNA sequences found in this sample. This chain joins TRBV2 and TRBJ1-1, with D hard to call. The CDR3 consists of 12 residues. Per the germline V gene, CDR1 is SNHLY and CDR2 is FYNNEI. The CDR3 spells CASNVRGTEAFF. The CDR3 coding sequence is TGTGCAAGCAACGTCCGGGGCACTGAAGCTTTCTTT. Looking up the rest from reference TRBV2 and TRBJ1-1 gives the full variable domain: EPEVTQTPSHQVTQMGQEVILRCVPISNHLYFYWYRQILGQKVEFLVSFYNNEISEKSEIFDDQFSVERPDGSNFTLKIRSTKLEDSAMYFCASNVRGTEAFFGQGTRLTVV.

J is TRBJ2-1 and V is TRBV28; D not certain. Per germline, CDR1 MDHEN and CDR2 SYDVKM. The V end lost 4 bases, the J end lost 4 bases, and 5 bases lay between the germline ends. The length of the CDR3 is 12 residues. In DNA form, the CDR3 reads TGTGCCAGCAGTTCGTTGTACAATGAGCAGTTCTTC. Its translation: CASSSLYNEQFF.

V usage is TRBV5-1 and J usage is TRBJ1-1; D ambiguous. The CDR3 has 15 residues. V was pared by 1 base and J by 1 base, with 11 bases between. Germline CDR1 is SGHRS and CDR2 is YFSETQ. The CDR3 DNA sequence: TGCGCCAGCAGCTTGTATAACAGTCAGAACACTGAAGCTTTCTTT. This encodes CASSLYNSQNTEAFF.

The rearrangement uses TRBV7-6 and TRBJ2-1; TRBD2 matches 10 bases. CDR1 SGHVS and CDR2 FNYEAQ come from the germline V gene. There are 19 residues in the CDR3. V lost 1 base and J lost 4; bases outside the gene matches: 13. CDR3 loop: CASSLVGPLTSGVYNEQFF. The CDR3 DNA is TGTGCCAGCAGCTTAGTAGGGCCCCTAACTAGCGGGGTATACAATGAGCAGTTCTTC.

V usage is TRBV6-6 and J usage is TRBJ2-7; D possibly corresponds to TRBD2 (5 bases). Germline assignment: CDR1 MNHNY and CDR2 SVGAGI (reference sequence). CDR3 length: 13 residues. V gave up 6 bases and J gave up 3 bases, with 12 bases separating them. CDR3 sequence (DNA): TGTGCCAGCAGCCTGGGAGTTCTCTACGAGCAGTACTTC. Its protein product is CASSLGVLYEQYF.

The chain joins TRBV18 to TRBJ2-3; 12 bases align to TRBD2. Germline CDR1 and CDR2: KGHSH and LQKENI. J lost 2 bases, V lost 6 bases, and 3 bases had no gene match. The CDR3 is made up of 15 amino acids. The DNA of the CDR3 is TGTGCCAGCTCCCCTAGCGGGGGGGCCACAGATACGCAGTATTTT. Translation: CASSPSGGATDTQYF.

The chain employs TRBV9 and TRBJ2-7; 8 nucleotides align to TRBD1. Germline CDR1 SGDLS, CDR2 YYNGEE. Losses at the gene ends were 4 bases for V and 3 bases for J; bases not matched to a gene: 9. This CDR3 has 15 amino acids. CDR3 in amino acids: CASSPRQGAIYEQYF. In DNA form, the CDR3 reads TGTGCCAGCAGCCCCCGGCAGGGGGCTATCTACGAGCAGTACTTC.

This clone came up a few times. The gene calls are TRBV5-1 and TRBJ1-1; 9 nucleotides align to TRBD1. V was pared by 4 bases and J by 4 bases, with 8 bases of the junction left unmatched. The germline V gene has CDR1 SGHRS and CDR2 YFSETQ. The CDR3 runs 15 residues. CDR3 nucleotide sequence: TGCGCCAGCAGCATGGGACAGGGCGGACGCACTGAAGCTTTCTTT. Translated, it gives CASSMGQGGRTEAFF.

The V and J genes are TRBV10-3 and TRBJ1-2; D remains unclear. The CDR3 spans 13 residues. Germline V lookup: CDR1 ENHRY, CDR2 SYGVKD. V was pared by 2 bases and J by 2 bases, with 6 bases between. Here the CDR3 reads CAISETGNYGYTF. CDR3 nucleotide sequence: TGTGCCATCAGTGAGACGGGAAACTATGGCTACACCTTC.

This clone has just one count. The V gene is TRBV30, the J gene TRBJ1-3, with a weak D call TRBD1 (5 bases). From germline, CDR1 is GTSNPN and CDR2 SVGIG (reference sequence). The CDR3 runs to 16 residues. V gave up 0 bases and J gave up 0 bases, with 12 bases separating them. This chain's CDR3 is CAWSVLAGHSGNTIYF. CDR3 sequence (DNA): TGTGCCTGGAGTGTTCTGGCAGGGCACTCTGGAAACACCATATATTTT.

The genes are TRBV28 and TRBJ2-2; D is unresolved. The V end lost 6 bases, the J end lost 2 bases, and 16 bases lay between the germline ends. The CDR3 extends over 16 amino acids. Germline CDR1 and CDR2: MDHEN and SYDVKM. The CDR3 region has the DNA TGTGCCAGCAGCCCCCAGCGTTCCCGAAACACCGGGGAGCTGTTTTTT. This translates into CASSPQRSRNTGELFF. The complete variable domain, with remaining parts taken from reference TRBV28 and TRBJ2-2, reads DVKVTQSSRYLVKRTGEKVFLECVQDMDHENMFWYRQDPGLGLRLIYFSYDVKMKEKGDIPEGYSVSREKKERFSLILESASTNQTSMYLCASSPQRSRNTGELFFGEGSRLTVL.

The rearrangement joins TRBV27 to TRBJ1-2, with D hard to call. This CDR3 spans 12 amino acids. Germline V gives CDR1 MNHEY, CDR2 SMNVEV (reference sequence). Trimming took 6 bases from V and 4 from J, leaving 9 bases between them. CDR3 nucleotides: TGTGCCAGCAGACTCGAGGGCTATGGCTACACCTTC. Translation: CASRLEGYGYTF.

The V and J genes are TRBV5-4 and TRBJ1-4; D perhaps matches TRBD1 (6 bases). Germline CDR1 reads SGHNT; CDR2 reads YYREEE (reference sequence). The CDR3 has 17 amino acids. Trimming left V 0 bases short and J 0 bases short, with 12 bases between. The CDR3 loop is CASSLGGGIATNEKLFF. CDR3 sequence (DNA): TGTGCCAGCAGCTTGGGTGGGGGCATAGCAACTAATGAAAAACTGTTTTTT.

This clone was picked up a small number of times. CDR3 sequence: CAWRETGGIYEQYF. The CDR3 nucleotides read TGTGCCTGGAGGGAAACAGGGGGAATCTACGAGCAGTACTTC. V usage is TRBV30 and J usage is TRBJ2-5; TRBD1 matches 8 bases. The J call is uncertain, as TRBJ2-7 better fits the DNA end. The CDR3 consists of 14 residues. In germline, CDR1 is GTSNPN, CDR2 SVGIG (reference sequence).

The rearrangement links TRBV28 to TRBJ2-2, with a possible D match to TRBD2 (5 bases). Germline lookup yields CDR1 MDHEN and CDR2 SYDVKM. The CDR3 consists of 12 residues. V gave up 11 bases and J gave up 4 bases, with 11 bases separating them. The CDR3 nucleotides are TGTGCCGTACAAGAGGGCACCGGGGAGCTGTTTTTT. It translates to CAVQEGTGELFF.

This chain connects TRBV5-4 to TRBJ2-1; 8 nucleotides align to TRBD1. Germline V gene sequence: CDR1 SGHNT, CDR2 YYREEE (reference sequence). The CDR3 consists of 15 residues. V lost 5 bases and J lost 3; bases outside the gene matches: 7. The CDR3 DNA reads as TGTGCCAGCAGACTCGCAGGGGGCGGCTACAATGAGCAGTTCTTC. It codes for CASRLAGGGYNEQFF.

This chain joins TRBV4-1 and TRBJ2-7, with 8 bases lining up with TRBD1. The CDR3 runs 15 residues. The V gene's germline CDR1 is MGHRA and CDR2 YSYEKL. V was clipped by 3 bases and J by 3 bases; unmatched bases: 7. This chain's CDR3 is CASSHGQGSVYEQYF. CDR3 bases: TGCGCCAGCAGCCATGGACAGGGAAGTGTCTACGAGCAGTACTTC.

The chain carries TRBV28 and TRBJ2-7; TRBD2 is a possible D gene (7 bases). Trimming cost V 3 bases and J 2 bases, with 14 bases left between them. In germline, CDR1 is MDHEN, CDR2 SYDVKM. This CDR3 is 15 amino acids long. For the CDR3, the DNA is TGTGCCAGCAGTTTGCGGGGGCGGACACCCTACGAGCAGTACTTC. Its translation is CASSLRGRTPYEQYF.

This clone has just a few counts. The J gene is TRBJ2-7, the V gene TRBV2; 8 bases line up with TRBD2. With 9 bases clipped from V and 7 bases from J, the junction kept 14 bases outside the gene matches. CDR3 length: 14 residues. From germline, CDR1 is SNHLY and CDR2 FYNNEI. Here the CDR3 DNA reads TGTGCCAGTTCCAGACTAGCGACGACTGGGGAGCAGTACTTC. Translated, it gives CASSRLATTGEQYF.

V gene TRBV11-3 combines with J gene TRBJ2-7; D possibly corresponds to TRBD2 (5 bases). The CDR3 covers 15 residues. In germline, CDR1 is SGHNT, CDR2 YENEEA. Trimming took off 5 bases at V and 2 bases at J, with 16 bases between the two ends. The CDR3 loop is CASSPGTGYPYEQYF. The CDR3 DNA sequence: TGTGCCAGCAGCCCAGGCACGGGGTATCCCTACGAGCAGTACTTC. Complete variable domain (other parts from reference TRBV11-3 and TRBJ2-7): EAGVVQSPRYKIIEKKQPVAFWCNPISGHNTLYWYLQNLGQGPELLIRYENEEAVDDSQLPKDRFSAERLKGVDSTLKIQPAELGDSAVYLCASSPGTGYPYEQYFGPGTRLTVT.

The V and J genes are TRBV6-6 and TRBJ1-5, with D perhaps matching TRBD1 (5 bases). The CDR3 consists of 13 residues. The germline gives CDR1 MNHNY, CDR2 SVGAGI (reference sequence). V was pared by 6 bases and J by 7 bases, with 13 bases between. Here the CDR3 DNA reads TGTGCCAGCAGCCAGACAGTGGTCCAGCCCCAGCATTTT. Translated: CASSQTVVQPQHF.

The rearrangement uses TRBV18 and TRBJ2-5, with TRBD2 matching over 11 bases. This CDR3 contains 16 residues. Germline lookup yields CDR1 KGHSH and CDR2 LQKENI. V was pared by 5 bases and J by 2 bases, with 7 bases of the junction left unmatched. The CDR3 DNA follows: TGTGCCAGCTCAGCAACGCGACTAGCGGGACAAGAGACCCAGTACTTC. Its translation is CASSATRLAGQETQYF.

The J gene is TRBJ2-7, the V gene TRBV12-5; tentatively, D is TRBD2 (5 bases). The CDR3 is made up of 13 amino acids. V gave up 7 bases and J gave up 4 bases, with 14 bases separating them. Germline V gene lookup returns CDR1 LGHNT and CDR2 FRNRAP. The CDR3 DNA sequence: TGTGCTAGTGTCACCGGGAATCCATACGAGCAGTACTTC. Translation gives CASVTGNPYEQYF.

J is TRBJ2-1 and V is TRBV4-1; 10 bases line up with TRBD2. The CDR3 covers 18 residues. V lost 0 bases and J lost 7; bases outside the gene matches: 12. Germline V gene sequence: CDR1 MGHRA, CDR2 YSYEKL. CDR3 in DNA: TGCGCCAGCAGCCAAGAATCTGGTCTAGCGGGAGCGCAGAATGAGCAGTTCTTC. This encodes CASSQESGLAGAQNEQFF.

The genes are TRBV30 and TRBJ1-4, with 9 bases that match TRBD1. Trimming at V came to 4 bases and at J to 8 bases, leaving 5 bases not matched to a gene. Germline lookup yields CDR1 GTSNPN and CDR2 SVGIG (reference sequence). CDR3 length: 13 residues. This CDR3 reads CAWNRGRNEKLFF. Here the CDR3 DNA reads TGTGCCTGGAACAGGGGGCGAAACGAAAAACTGTTTTTT.

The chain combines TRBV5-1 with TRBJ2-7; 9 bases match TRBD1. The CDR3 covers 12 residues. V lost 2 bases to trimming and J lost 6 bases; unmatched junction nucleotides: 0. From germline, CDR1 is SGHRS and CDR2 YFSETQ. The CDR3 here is CASSLQGAEQYF. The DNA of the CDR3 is TGCGCCAGCAGCTTACAGGGGGCCGAGCAGTACTTC.